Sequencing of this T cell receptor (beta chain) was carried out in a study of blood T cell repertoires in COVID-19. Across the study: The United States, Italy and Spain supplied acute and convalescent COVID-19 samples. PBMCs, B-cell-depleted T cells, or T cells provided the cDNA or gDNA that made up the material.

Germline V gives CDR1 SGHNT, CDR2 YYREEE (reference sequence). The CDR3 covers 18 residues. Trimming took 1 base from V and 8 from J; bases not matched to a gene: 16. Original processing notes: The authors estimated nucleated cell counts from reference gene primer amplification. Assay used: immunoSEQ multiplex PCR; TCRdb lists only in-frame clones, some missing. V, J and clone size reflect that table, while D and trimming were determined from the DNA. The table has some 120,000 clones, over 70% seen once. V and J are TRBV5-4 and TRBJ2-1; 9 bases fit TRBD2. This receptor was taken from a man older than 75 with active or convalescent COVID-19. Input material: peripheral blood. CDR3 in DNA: TGTGCCAGCAGCTTGCCCGCGACAAGGTTAGCGGGGGTTGATGAGCAGTTCTTC. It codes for CASSLPATRLAGVDEQFF.